The 16 T cell receptor beta chains listed next were all sequenced from one sample in a study of blood T cell repertoires in COVID-19. Measured with immunoSEQ multiplex PCR; TCRdb has only the in-frame clones, and not every one. The sample consists of 65,000 to 95,000 clones, roughly 87% of them appearing once. Input material: peripheral blood. All receptors derive from a man aged 70-80 years with acute or convalescent COVID-19.

The chain couples TRBV28 to TRBJ2-2, with TRBD2 as a possible D gene (6 bases). Germline V gene data show CDR1 as MDHEN and CDR2 as SYDVKM. V was clipped by 5 bases and J by 7 bases, with 26 bases between them. The CDR3 has 18 residues. The CDR3 spells CASSPLDTTGARGGELFF. CDR3 nucleotides: TGTGCCAGCAGTCCCCTGGACACGACGGGAGCTCGCGGCGGGGAGCTGTTTTTT.

This chain joins TRBV7-2 and TRBJ1-1, with unresolved D. V dropped 2 bases and J dropped 1 base, with 11 bases sitting between them. Germline V CDR1 and CDR2: SGHTA, FQGNSA. The CDR3 has 15 residues. CDR3: CASSLLGQTNTEAFF. Written as DNA, the CDR3 is TGTGCCAGCAGCTTACTTGGGCAGACGAACACTGAAGCTTTCTTT.

This chain joins TRBV28 and TRBJ1-6; weak D call: TRBD1 (6 bases). Germline V gene sequence: CDR1 MDHEN, CDR2 SYDVKM. V shed 8 bases and J shed 5 bases, with 13 bases lying between them. The CDR3 contains 14 residues. The CDR3 DNA follows: TGTGCCAGCGGCCGGGCAGGGGATAATTCACCCCTCCACTTT. Amino acids: CASGRAGDNSPLHF.

This rearrangement joins TRBV5-5 to TRBJ1-4, with 7 bases matching TRBD1. From germline, CDR1 is SGHKS and CDR2 YYEKEE (reference sequence). The V and J ends lost 0 bases and 0 bases, in that order; junction bases with no gene match: 2. This CDR3 is built from 16 residues. CDR3 amino acids: CASSLAGTATNEKLFF. CDR3 DNA sequence: TGTGCCAGCAGCTTGGCGGGGACAGCAACTAATGAAAAACTGTTTTTT.

V is TRBV28 and J is TRBJ1-2; no firm D call. Deletions cut 1 base from V and 4 bases from J, with 10 bases between. The germline gives CDR1 MDHEN, CDR2 SYDVKM. The length of the CDR3 is 14 residues. CDR3 region: CASSLYSETYGYTF. CDR3 sequence (DNA): TGTGCCAGCAGTTTATATTCAGAAACCTATGGCTACACCTTC.

The chain links TRBV24-1 to TRBJ2-2, with D possibly being TRBD2 (6 bases). Germline-derived CDR1 and CDR2 are KGHDR and SFDVKD. Trimming left V 9 bases short and J 3 bases short, with 16 bases between. This CDR3 has 15 residues. The CDR3, as DNA: TGTGCCACCGGCGACGGGACTCGCGACACCGGGGAGCTGTTTTTT. Translation: CATGDGTRDTGELFF.

The chain couples TRBV19 to TRBJ2-4; D may be TRBD1 (5 bases). The V gene lost 5 bases and the J gene lost 9 bases, with 14 bases spanning the gap. The germline V gene encodes CDR1 LNHDA and CDR2 SQIVND (reference sequence). This CDR3 is 13 amino acids long. The CDR3 loop is CASSYTRQGIQYF. For the CDR3, the DNA is TGTGCCAGTAGTTACACCAGGCAGGGCATTCAGTACTTC.

The chain employs TRBV30 and TRBJ1-5, with TRBD1 matching over 8 bases. The V gene end was trimmed by 4 bases and the J gene end by 7 bases; junction bases not matched to a gene: 9. This CDR3 has 14 amino acids. Per germline, CDR1 GTSNPN and CDR2 SVGIG (reference sequence). The CDR3 DNA follows: TGTGCCTGGAAACAAGACAGGGGCGAGCAGCCCCAGCATTTT. Its protein product is CAWKQDRGEQPQHF.

This clone was seen a handful of times. V usage is TRBV5-4 and J usage is TRBJ2-7; TRBD1 aligns across 9 bases. Germline CDR1 and CDR2: SGHNT and YYREEE (reference sequence). CDR3 length equals 14 residues. V lost 4 bases to trimming and J lost 3 bases; unmatched junction nucleotides: 5. CDR3: CASSRDRAYYEQYF. The CDR3 DNA is TGTGCCAGCAGCAGGGACAGGGCCTACTACGAGCAGTACTTC.

The rearrangement links TRBV3-1 (or the pseudogene TRBV3-2) to TRBJ2-1; TRBD2 aligns across 13 bases. This CDR3 has 19 amino acids. The junction had 6 bases not matched to a gene; V was cut back by 1 base and J by 0 bases. Looked up from germline, CDR1 is LGHDT and CDR2 is YNNKEL (reference sequence). This CDR3 reads CASSQGTSGSLTSYNEQFF. The CDR3 DNA reads as TGTGCCAGCAGCCAAGGGACTAGCGGGAGCCTAACCTCCTACAATGAGCAGTTCTTC.

This chain connects TRBV5-5 to TRBJ1-2; D might be TRBD1 (6 bases). Germline V gene lookup returns CDR1 SGHKS and CDR2 YYEKEE (reference sequence). The CDR3 is made up of 13 amino acids. Trimming shortened V by 3 bases and J by 3 bases, and 9 bases separated the two germline ends. The CDR3 DNA follows: TGTGCCAGCAGCTACTGGACAGACTATGGCTACACCTTC. Translated: CASSYWTDYGYTF. The full variable domain, its missing parts supplied by reference TRBV5-5 and TRBJ1-2, is DAGVTQSPTHLIKTRGQQVTLRCSPISGHKSVSWYQQVLGQGPQFIFQYYEKEERGRGNFPDRFSARQFPNYSSELNVNALLLGDSALYLCASSYWTDYGYTFGSGTRLTVV.

The chain couples TRBV24-1 to TRBJ2-1, with unresolved D. Germline values: CDR1 KGHDR, CDR2 SFDVKD. The CDR3 sequence is 12 residues long. Trimming stripped 6 bases from V and 5 bases from J, with 7 bases between. This CDR3 is CATSIYDNEQFF. The DNA of the CDR3 is TGTGCCACCAGTATCTACGACAATGAGCAGTTCTTC.

This clone appeared a single time. The genes are TRBV6-2 or TRBV6-3 and TRBJ2-2; 11 bases line up with TRBD1. The length of the CDR3 is 16 residues. V shed 2 bases, J shed 4 bases, and the junction held 3 bases outside the gene matches. Germline lookup yields CDR1 MNHEY and CDR2 SVGEGT. This CDR3 reads CASSYGQGASTGELFF. The CDR3 nucleotides are TGTGCCAGCAGTTACGGACAGGGGGCCAGCACCGGGGAGCTGTTTTTT.

V gene TRBV5-4 combines with J gene TRBJ1-4, with a possible D match to TRBD1 (6 bases). The CDR3 extends over 14 amino acids. Looked up from germline, CDR1 is SGHNT and CDR2 is YYREEE (reference sequence). The V end lost 4 bases, the J end lost 7 bases, and 14 bases lay between the germline ends. For the CDR3, the DNA is TGTGCCAGCAGCCCTGGGGGCAGGTTTGAAAAACTGTTTTTT. Its translation is CASSPGGRFEKLFF.

The chain links TRBV19 to TRBJ2-6; perhaps TRBD2 as D (7 bases). The ends were cut back, 6 bases at V and 0 bases at J, with 21 bases in the middle. The CDR3 length is 19 residues. Germline values: CDR1 LNHDA, CDR2 SQIVND (reference sequence). This CDR3 reads CASRGARGDPNSGANVLTF. The CDR3 DNA reads as TGTGCCAGTAGGGGGGCCCGGGGGGACCCCAACTCTGGGGCCAACGTCCTGACTTTC.

The chain joins TRBV28 to TRBJ2-3; TRBD2 matches at 8 bases. Germline CDR1 and CDR2: MDHEN and SYDVKM. V trimming: 4 bases; J trimming: 3 bases; junction bases outside the gene matches: 15. The CDR3 runs 18 residues. DNA for the CDR3: TGTGCCAGCAGTTCCGCCCTTGGCGGGAGGTCGGGGACAGATACGCAGTATTTT. Translating gives CASSSALGGRSGTDTQYF.